This TCR beta chain was observed in a study of blood T cell repertoires in COVID-19. About the study: Sites in the United States, Italy and Spain provided acute and convalescent COVID-19 samples. From T cells, B-cell-depleted T cells, or PBMCs came the material, which was cDNA or gDNA.

Using immunoSEQ multiplex PCR, the repertoire was profiled, and TCRdb retains in-frame clones only, with some absent. The data show about 220,000 clones, approximately 92% seen once. This clone showed up just a few times. Germline-derived CDR1 and CDR2 are SNHLY and FYNNEI. The junction had 7 bases not matched to a gene; V was cut back by 4 bases and J by 6 bases. CDR3 length equals 14 residues. This chain uses TRBV2 with TRBJ2-3, with 7 positions matching TRBD1. The sample consisted of PBMCs or T cells enriched from blood (not recorded which). This TCR was sampled from a young woman in a cohort exposed to, infected with or recovered from COVID-19 (not recorded which). The CDR3 coding sequence is TGTGCCAGCAGTGGCGTATCAGGGGGTGATACGCAGTATTTT. This encodes CASSGVSGGDTQYF.